The 19 T cell receptor beta chains below all came from one sample that was sequenced in a study of cytomegalovirus exposure and HLA in healthy donors. Sequenced by immunoSEQ multiplex PCR; TCRdb stores in-frame clones only, minus some. The repertoire consists of more than 85,000 clones, with about 95% occurring once and the leading ten covering 0.8% to 0.9%. The sequenced sample consisted of PBMCs. These receptor sequences come from a woman aged 18-29 years in good health and CMV-seronegative.

This chain uses TRBV12-5 with TRBJ1-1, with D possibly TRBD1 on 5 matching bases. CDR1 and CDR2 (germline): LGHNT, FRNRAP. Trimming stripped 5 bases from V and 3 bases from J, with 13 bases between. The CDR3 loop spans 14 amino acids. The CDR3 here is CASGPPPRDTEAFF. The CDR3 bases are TGTGCTAGTGGTCCACCCCCCAGGGACACTGAAGCTTTCTTT.

This chain uses TRBV5-6 with TRBJ1-2, with a tentative D call TRBD1 (5 bases). V gave up 3 bases and J gave up 3 bases, with 21 bases separating them. The CDR3 runs to 17 residues. CDR1 is SGHDT, CDR2 YYEEEE, per germline. The CDR3 reads CASSSFRLDTSDYGYTF. In DNA, the CDR3 is TGTGCCAGCAGCTCATTTCGGCTGGACACATCAGACTATGGCTACACCTTC.

This chain joins TRBV2 and TRBJ2-5, with 8 bases fitting TRBD1. V dropped 7 bases and J dropped 4; count of bases not matched to a gene: 8. Germline V gene lookup returns CDR1 SNHLY and CDR2 FYNNEI. The CDR3 sequence is 14 residues long. The CDR3 loop reads CASIPDRALETQYF. DNA of the CDR3: TGTGCCAGCATTCCGGACAGGGCGTTAGAGACCCAGTACTTC.

V is TRBV27 and J is TRBJ2-2; 9 bases fit TRBD2. Germline lookup yields CDR1 MNHEY and CDR2 SMNVEV (reference sequence). The ends lost 5 bases at V and 6 bases at J; junction bases unmatched: 10. This CDR3 region has 16 residues. The CDR3 sequence: CASSHLAGRSAGELFF. The CDR3 DNA sequence: TGTGCCAGCAGTCATCTAGCGGGACGGTCGGCCGGGGAGCTGTTTTTT.

The rearrangement joins TRBV19 to TRBJ2-5; tentative D call: TRBD2 (5 bases). Deletions cut 5 bases from V and 1 base from J, with 23 bases between. The CDR3 length is 18 residues. Germline-derived CDR1 and CDR2 are LNHDA and SQIVND (reference sequence). CDR3 in amino acids: CASSAVGLERWGQETQYF. The CDR3 nucleotides read TGTGCCAGTAGTGCCGTAGGTCTTGAGCGGTGGGGCCAAGAGACCCAGTACTTC.

The chain uses TRBV9 and TRBJ1-1; the D gene is possibly TRBD1 (6 bases). The CDR3 has 14 residues. V lost 3 bases, J lost 5 bases, and 14 bases lay in between. Germline assignment: CDR1 SGDLS and CDR2 YYNGEE. CDR3 loop: CASSDNRDLTEAFF. As DNA, the CDR3 is TGTGCCAGCAGCGATAACAGGGACCTTACTGAAGCTTTCTTT. Full variable domain (remainder filled in from reference TRBV9 and TRBJ1-1): DSGVTQTPKHLITATGQRVTLRCSPRSGDLSVYWYQQSLDQGLQFLIQYYNGEERAKGNILERFSAQQFPDLHSELNLSSLELGDSALYFCASSDNRDLTEAFFGQGTRLTVV.

V and J are TRBV29-1 and TRBJ1-2; D is unresolved. Germline V CDR1 and CDR2: SQVTM, ANQGSEA. This CDR3 contains 13 residues. V lost 3 bases to trimming and J lost 4 bases, with 12 bases between them. The CDR3, as DNA: TGCAGCGTTGACCCTGGGCCGAGCTATGGCTACACCTTC. Translated, it gives CSVDPGPSYGYTF.

The rearrangement uses TRBV9 and TRBJ2-5; D remains unclear. Trimming cost V 7 bases and J 4 bases, with 8 bases left between them. Germline V CDR1 and CDR2: SGDLS, YYNGEE. This CDR3 has 11 amino acids. CDR3 nucleotide sequence: TGTGCCAGCGAAAGAGTAGAGACCCAGTACTTC. Protein: CASERVETQYF.

The chain joins TRBV27 to TRBJ2-3, with 10 bases fitting TRBD2. The CDR3 sequence is 16 residues long. The trim removed 5 bases at V and 4 bases at J, leaving 9 bases unmatched. Germline V lookup: CDR1 MNHEY, CDR2 SMNVEV (reference sequence). The CDR3 DNA is TGTGCCAGCAGTCCAGCGGGACTAGCGCGGGCAGATACGCAGTATTTT. This translates into CASSPAGLARADTQYF.

The V gene is TRBV25-1, the J gene TRBJ1-1, with D unclear. The CDR3 runs 12 residues. CDR1 and CDR2 from the germline V gene are MGHDK and SYGVNS. V was clipped by 4 bases and J by 4 bases, with 7 bases between them. The CDR3 loop reads CASSGTGTEAFF. The CDR3 DNA reads as TGTGCCAGCAGTGGTACCGGCACTGAAGCTTTCTTT.

This chain connects TRBV5-8 to TRBJ2-5; tentative D call: TRBD1 (6 bases). The length of the CDR3 is 13 residues. Trimming shortened V by 0 bases and J by 7 bases, and 10 bases separated the two germline ends. Germline assignment: CDR1 SGHTS and CDR2 YDEGEE. The CDR3 nucleotides read TGTGCCAGCAGCTTGGGCACGACAGGGACCCAGTACTTC. It specifies CASSLGTTGTQYF.

This chain connects TRBV2 to TRBJ2-3; D may be TRBD2 (6 bases). This CDR3 has 14 residues. The germline V gene has CDR1 SNHLY and CDR2 FYNNEI. V gave up 8 bases and J gave up 3 bases, with 15 bases separating them. The CDR3 region has the DNA TGTGCCAGCCGTCCCGGGACTTTTACAGATACGCAGTATTTT. It yields the protein CASRPGTFTDTQYF.

The V gene is TRBV5-1, the J gene TRBJ2-3; D is perhaps TRBD1 (5 bases). The CDR3 has 14 residues. Germline V CDR1 and CDR2: SGHRS, YFSETQ. The V end was cut by 2 bases, the J end by 8 bases, with 15 bases between. This CDR3 reads CASSFERGRGTQYF. The CDR3 DNA is TGCGCCAGCAGCTTTGAAAGGGGTCGAGGTACGCAGTATTTT.

V is TRBV28 and J is TRBJ2-2, with D maybe TRBD2 (5 bases). The V and J ends lost 7 bases and 3 bases respectively, with 12 bases between them. Germline CDR1 and CDR2: MDHEN and SYDVKM. The CDR3 spans 14 residues. The CDR3 region has the DNA TGTGCCAGCACCGCGGGTTCACACACCGGGGAGCTGTTTTTT. This codes for CASTAGSHTGELFF.

The chain links TRBV2 to TRBJ2-5; D ambiguous. This CDR3 has 12 amino acids. V lost 7 bases, J lost 1 base, and 7 bases lay in between. Germline assignment: CDR1 SNHLY and CDR2 FYNNEI. This chain's CDR3 is CASKEIQETQYF. In DNA form, the CDR3 reads TGTGCCAGCAAGGAGATCCAAGAGACCCAGTACTTC.

The chain joins TRBV7-9 to TRBJ2-7; 9 bases agree with TRBD2. The CDR3 consists of 15 residues. The germline V gene encodes CDR1 SEHNR and CDR2 FQNEAQ (reference sequence). J was trimmed by 0 bases and V by 6 bases; bases with no gene match: 6. The CDR3 coding sequence is TGTGCCAGCAGTCTAGCGGGGACTATCTCCTACGAGCAGTACTTC. As protein: CASSLAGTISYEQYF.

The J gene is TRBJ1-6, the V gene TRBV4-3, with D hard to call. Germline values: CDR1 LGHNA, CDR2 YSLEER. V was cut by 0 bases and J by 7 bases, with 10 bases left in between. The CDR3 spans 15 residues. CDR3 loop: CASSQDGSWNSPLHF. CDR3 nucleotide sequence: TGCGCCAGCAGCCAAGACGGTTCCTGGAATTCACCCCTCCACTTT.

J is TRBJ1-4 and V is TRBV6-5; a possible D gene is TRBD1 (6 bases). V was clipped by 10 bases and J by 6 bases, with 15 bases between them. The germline CDR1 and CDR2 sequences are MNHEY and SVGAGI. The CDR3 has 13 residues. The CDR3 sequence is CATGTGLDEKLFF. The CDR3 DNA follows: TGTGCCACCGGAACAGGGTTGGATGAAAAACTGTTTTTT.

This clone occurred once. This sequence joins TRBV9 and TRBJ2-6; perhaps TRBD2 as D (6 bases). The CDR3 extends over 15 amino acids. The V end lost 0 bases, the J end lost 3 bases, and 7 bases lay between the germline ends. Germline V gene sequence: CDR1 SGDLS, CDR2 YYNGEE. The CDR3 spells CASSVGGGGANVLTF. Here the CDR3 DNA reads TGTGCCAGCAGCGTAGGGGGAGGTGGGGCCAACGTCCTGACTTTC.